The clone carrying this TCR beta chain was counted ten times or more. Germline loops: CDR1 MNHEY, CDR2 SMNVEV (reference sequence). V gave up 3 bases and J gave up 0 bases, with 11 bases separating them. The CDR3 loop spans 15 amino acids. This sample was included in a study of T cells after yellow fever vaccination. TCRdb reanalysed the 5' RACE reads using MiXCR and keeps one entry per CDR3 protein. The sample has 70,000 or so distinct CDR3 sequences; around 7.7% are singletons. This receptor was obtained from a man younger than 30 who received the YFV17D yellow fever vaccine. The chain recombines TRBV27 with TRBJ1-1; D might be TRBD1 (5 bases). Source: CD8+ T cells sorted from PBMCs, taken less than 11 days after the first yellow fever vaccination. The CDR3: CASSFFQGLNTEAFF. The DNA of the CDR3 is TGTGCCAGCAGTTTTTTTCAGGGATTGAACACTGAAGCTTTCTTT.